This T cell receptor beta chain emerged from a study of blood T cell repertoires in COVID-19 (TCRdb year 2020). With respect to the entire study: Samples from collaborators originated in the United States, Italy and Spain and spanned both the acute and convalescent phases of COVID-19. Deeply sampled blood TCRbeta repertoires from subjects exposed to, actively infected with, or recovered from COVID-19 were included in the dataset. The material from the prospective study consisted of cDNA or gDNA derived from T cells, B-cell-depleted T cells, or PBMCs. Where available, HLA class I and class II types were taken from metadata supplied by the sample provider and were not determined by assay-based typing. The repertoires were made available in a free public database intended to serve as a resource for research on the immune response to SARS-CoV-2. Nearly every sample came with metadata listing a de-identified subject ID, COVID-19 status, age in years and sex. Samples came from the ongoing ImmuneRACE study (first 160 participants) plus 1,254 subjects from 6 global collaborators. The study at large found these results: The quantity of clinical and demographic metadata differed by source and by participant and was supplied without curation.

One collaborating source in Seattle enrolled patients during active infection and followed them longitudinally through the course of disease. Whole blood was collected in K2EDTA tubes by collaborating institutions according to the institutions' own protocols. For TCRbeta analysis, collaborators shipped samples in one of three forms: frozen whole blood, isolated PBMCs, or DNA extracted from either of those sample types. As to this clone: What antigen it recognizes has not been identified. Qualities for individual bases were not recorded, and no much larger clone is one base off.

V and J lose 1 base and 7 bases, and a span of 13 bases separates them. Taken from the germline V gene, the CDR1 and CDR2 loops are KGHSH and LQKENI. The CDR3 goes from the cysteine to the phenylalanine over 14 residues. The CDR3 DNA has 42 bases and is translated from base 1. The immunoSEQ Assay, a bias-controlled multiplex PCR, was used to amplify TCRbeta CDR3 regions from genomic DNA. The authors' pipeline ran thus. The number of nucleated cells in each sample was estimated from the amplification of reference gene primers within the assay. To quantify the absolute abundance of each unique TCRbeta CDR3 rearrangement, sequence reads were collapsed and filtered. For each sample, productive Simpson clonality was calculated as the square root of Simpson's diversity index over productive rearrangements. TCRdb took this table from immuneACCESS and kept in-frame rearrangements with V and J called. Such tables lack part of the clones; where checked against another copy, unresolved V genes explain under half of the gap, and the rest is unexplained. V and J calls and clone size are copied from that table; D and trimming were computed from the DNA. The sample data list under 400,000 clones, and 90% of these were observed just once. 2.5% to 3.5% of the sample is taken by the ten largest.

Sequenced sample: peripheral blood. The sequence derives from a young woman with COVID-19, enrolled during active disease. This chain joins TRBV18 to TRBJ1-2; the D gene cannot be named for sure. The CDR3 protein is CASSPQGDSGGYTF. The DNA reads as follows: TGTGCCAGCTCACCACAGGGAGATAGTGGTGGCTACACCTTC. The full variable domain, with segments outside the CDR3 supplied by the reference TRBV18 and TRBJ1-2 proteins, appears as NAGVMQNPRHLVRRRGQEARLRCSPMKGHSHVYWYRQLPEEGLKFMVYLQKENIIDESGMPKERFSAEFPKEGPSILRIQQVVRGDSAAYFCASSPQGDSGGYTFGSGTRLTVV.